This TCR beta chain was documented in a study of coeliac disease. Deletions cut 4 bases from V and 1 base from J, with 11 bases between. This CDR3 is 14 amino acids long. Germline V gives CDR1 SGDLS, CDR2 YYNGEE. Some clones are missing from TCRdb's copy, which holds only in-frame ones; the method was immunoSEQ multiplex PCR. The sample records about 4,200 clones, about three quarters being singletons. Study conclusions and caveats: Most TRB amino acid sequences occurred in only one sample. Lower clonality than controls marked TRB and TRG repertoires from active celiac intraepithelial and lamina propria samples.

About this clone: Its matching antigen is unknown.

The TCR originated in a woman aged 18-29 years with active celiac disease. Sequenced: intraepithelial lymphocytes from the gut. The rearrangement links TRBV9 to TRBJ1-1, with D perhaps TRBD1 (5 bases). CDR3 nucleotides: TGTGCCAGCAGCCCCCGGGGGGGGAACACTGAAGCTTTCTTT. Protein product: CASSPRGGNTEAFF.